The clone carrying this TCR beta chain was recorded once. Its antigen remains unidentified. These data belong to a study of cytomegalovirus exposure and HLA in healthy donors. Study findings and constraints: A later analysis showed that HLA-associated TCR beta chains had undergone more clonal expansion than equally common others. Follow-up analysis seemed to connect common viral pathogens with several of the most significant clusters identified.

The primer mix had 60 Vbeta and 13 Jbeta primers. Profiled with immunoSEQ multiplex PCR; TCRdb holds only in-frame clones, not every one. The data hold roughly 120,000 clones, with 65% to 80% observed a single time. Between the trimmed V and J ends, which lost 7 bases and 16 bases, there was a span of 19 bases. The CDR3 loop spans 12 amino acids. CDR1 and CDR2 from the germline V gene are SNHLY and FYNNEI. The genes are TRBV2 and TRBJ2-2; D is perhaps TRBD2 (7 bases). The TCR sequence derives from a man aged 55 to 69 in good health and CMV-seropositive. The sample comprised PBMCs. The CDR3 DNA reads TGTGCCAGCAACGGGGGGCTCACCCCTCCGTTTTTT. Protein product: CASNGGLTPPFF. Filled out from reference TRBV2 and TRBJ2-2, the complete variable domain reads EPEVTQTPSHQVTQMGQEVILRCVPISNHLYFYWYRQILGQKVEFLVSFYNNEISEKSEIFDDQFSVERPDGSNFTLKIRSTKLEDSAMYFCASNGGLTPPFFGEGSRLTVL.